These T cell receptor beta chains were read from a single sample in a study of post-analysis software for immune sequencing data. TCRdb called the PCR reads again in MiXCR, with one record for every CDR3 protein. Here the sample spans hundreds of thousands of distinct CDR3 sequences, roughly 27% being singletons. Sequenced input: blood. These receptors were taken from a girl aged 10 to 17 with multiple sclerosis. CDR3s include the opening cysteine and the closing phenylalanine or tryptophan. The D gene is left open where the match is weak. Some rows mark clone size as missing; the rest say once, few, many or name a class of expanded clone.

v_call	d_call	j_call	clone_size	cdr3_aa	cdr3_nt
TRBV2	TRBD1	TRBJ2-5	-	CASSVEDRGWETQYF	TGTGCCAGCAGTGTCGAAGACAGGGGTTGGGAGACCCAGTACTTC
TRBV3-1	-	TRBJ1-2	-	CASSHRWTNYGYTF	TGTGCCAGCAGCCACAGGTGGACTAACTATGGCTACACCTTC
TRBV27	-	TRBJ1-5	few	CASGIQPQHF	TGTGCCAGCGGAATCCAGCCCCAGCATTTT
TRBV20-1	TRBD2	TRBJ2-3	few	CSARPGGGRAYGTQYF	TGCAGTGCCCGACCGGGGGGCGGGAGGGCGTATGGTACGCAGTATTTT
TRBV11-2	-	TRBJ1-5	-	CASSLGGTRQPQHF	TGTGCCAGCAGCTTAGGGGGTACTCGTCAGCCCCAGCATTTT
TRBV5-1	-	TRBJ2-5	few	CASSRAGPSDKQYF	TGCGCCAGCAGCCGGGCGGGGCCATCAGACAAGCAGTACTTC
TRBV4-2	TRBD1	TRBJ2-7	-	CASSQTGTGDYEQYF	TGTGCCAGCAGCCAAACCGGGACAGGGGACTACGAGCAGTACTTC
TRBV4-2	-	TRBJ1-5	few	CASSQDVSNQPQHF	TGTGCCAGCAGCCAAGATGTCAGCAATCAGCCCCAGCATTTT
TRBV9	-	TRBJ2-3	few	CASSPQTSIADTQYF	TGTGCCAGCAGCCCCCAGACTAGTATAGCAGATACGCAGTATTTT
TRBV27	-	TRBJ2-1	-	CASSPRDRRLSGVNYNEQFF	TGTGCCAGCAGTCCAAGGGACAGAAGACTTAGCGGAGTGAACTACAATGAGCAGTTCTTC
TRBV12-3/TRBV12-4	TRBD1	TRBJ2-3	-	CASSFSGQFSFLWDTQYF	TGTGCCAGCAGTTTCTCGGGACAGTTCTCCTTCCTCTGGGATACGCAGTATTTT
TRBV20-1	-	TRBJ2-1	many	CSAPPGGPQKVSEQFF	TGCAGTGCTCCACCTGGGGGACCTCAAAAGGTCAGTGAGCAGTTCTTC
TRBV7-2	-	TRBJ2-7	many	CASSLARGEQYF	TGTGCCAGCAGCCTGGCGAGGGGGGAGCAGTACTTC
TRBV6-5	-	TRBJ1-1	-	CASSYTTRNTEAFF	TGTGCCAGCAGTTACACGACACGGAACACTGAAGCTTTCTTT
TRBV7-2	-	TRBJ2-3	few	CASGPRFADTQYF	TGTGCCAGCGGCCCACGCTTCGCAGATACGCAGTATTTT
TRBV14	TRBD1	TRBJ2-1	-	CASSESLVTGFTDEQFF	TGTGCCAGCAGCGAGTCTTTGGTGACAGGGTTTACGGATGAGCAGTTCTTC
TRBV4-1	-	TRBJ2-7	-	CASSQGQVPAGAVGEQYF	TGCGCCAGCAGCCAGGGACAGGTACCAGCGGGAGCGGTCGGCGAGCAGTACTTC
TRBV9	-	TRBJ2-7	few	CASSVGGGGYEQYF	TGTGCCAGCAGCGTAGGCGGAGGGGGCTACGAGCAGTACTTC
TRBV29-1	-	TRBJ2-5	-	CSAYLGLRGNQYF	TGCAGCGCGTACCTAGGACTACGTGGGAACCAGTACTTC
TRBV12-3/TRBV12-4	-	TRBJ1-1	-	CASRPEVGYMYPEAFF	TGTGCCAGCAGGCCCGAGGTGGGATATATGTACCCTGAAGCTTTCTTT
TRBV5-5	TRBD2	TRBJ2-1	few	CASSSTVAGGSYNEQFF	TGTGCCAGCAGCTCCACCGTAGCGGGAGGTTCCTACAATGAGCAGTTCTTC
TRBV29-1	TRBD2	TRBJ2-5	many	CSVKGLAGRETQYF	TGCAGCGTGAAGGGACTAGCGGGACGAGAGACCCAGTACTTC
TRBV28	-	TRBJ2-3	-	CASSQVTGPTDTQYF	TGTGCCAGCAGTCAGGTAACGGGACCAACAGATACGCAGTATTTT
TRBV27	TRBD1	TRBJ2-7	many	CASSLGPGGRYEQYF	TGTGCCAGCAGTTTAGGGCCAGGGGGCCGATACGAGCAGTACTTC
TRBV9	-	TRBJ1-1	-	CASTVAGNTEAFF	TGTGCCAGCACCGTTGCAGGGAACACTGAAGCTTTCTTT
TRBV19	-	TRBJ1-5	-	CASSISSNQPQHF	TGTGCCAGTAGTATTTCATCGAATCAGCCCCAGCATTTT
TRBV10-3	TRBD1	TRBJ2-5	few	CAITTRDRGQVEQYF	TGTGCCATCACCACTAGGGACAGGGGGCAGGTTGAGCAGTACTTC
TRBV27	-	TRBJ1-2	few	CASIVTWRGSGYTF	TGTGCCAGCATTGTAACCTGGAGGGGATCTGGCTACACCTTC
TRBV20-1	-	TRBJ1-6	few	CSARPGPGYNSPLHF	TGCAGTGCTAGACCGGGGCCAGGCTATAATTCACCCCTCCACTTT
TRBV20-1	TRBD2	TRBJ2-1	-	CSASDWQAGGLEEQFF	TGCAGTGCCTCAGACTGGCAAGCGGGGGGGTTGGAAGAGCAGTTCTTC
TRBV20-1	TRBD1	TRBJ2-3	-	CSARGQGLDAQYF	TGCAGTGCTAGAGGACAGGGGCTGGATGCGCAGTATTTT
TRBV27	-	TRBJ2-1	-	CASSFEQSYNEQFF	TGTGCCAGCAGTTTCGAGCAATCCTACAATGAGCAGTTCTTC
TRBV5-1	TRBD2	TRBJ2-1	few	CASSRTLTSGVDEQFF	TGCGCCAGCAGCCGAACCCTGACTAGCGGGGTCGATGAGCAGTTCTTC
TRBV11-3	TRBD2	TRBJ2-3	-	CASSLDSGSAQYF	TGTGCCAGCAGCTTAGATAGCGGGAGTGCGCAGTATTTT
TRBV11-2	TRBD1	TRBJ1-2	few	CASSRSSGGGYGYTF	TGTGCCAGCAGCCGATCTTCAGGGGGCGGCTATGGCTACACCTTC
TRBV7-6	-	TRBJ2-7	-	CASSLVKLLSSYEQYF	TGTGCCAGCAGCTTAGTCAAGCTACTGAGCTCCTACGAGCAGTACTTC
TRBV5-1	-	TRBJ2-5	-	CASNLTAGDSETQYF	TGCGCCAGCAACTTGACAGCGGGGGACAGTGAGACCCAGTACTTC
TRBV5-1	TRBD2	TRBJ2-1	few	CASSLAGRTSGYNEQFF	TGCGCCAGCAGCTTGGCGGGAAGGACTAGCGGTTACAATGAGCAGTTCTTC
TRBV7-9	-	TRBJ2-2	few	CASSLEGTGELFF	TGTGCCAGCAGCTTGGAGGGCACCGGGGAGCTGTTTTTT
TRBV19	TRBD2	TRBJ2-1	-	CASSPNSGRFGEQFF	TGTGCCAGTAGTCCTAATAGCGGGAGATTCGGTGAGCAGTTCTTC
TRBV12-3/TRBV12-4	-	TRBJ1-4	few	CASSPFGGNEKLFF	TGTGCCAGCAGCCCCTTTGGGGGGAATGAAAAACTGTTTTTT
TRBV7-2	-	TRBJ2-1	few	CASSLVRNYARNEQFF	TGTGCCAGCAGCTTAGTCCGTAACTACGCGAGAAATGAGCAGTTCTTC
TRBV20-1	-	TRBJ1-5	-	CSATSLVGITPRPQHF	TGCAGTGCTACCTCATTAGTTGGCATTACGCCTCGGCCCCAGCATTTT
TRBV20-1	-	TRBJ2-5	-	CSARDPLRGRDQETQYF	TGCAGTGCTAGAGATCCACTTAGGGGCAGGGATCAAGAGACCCAGTACTTC
TRBV6-1	-	TRBJ2-7	many	CASSEVSGGSYEQYF	TGTGCCAGCAGTGAAGTGTCGGGCGGATCCTACGAGCAGTACTTC
TRBV24-1	-	TRBJ2-5	-	CATSAAGDSPPETQYF	TGTGCCACCAGTGCCGCCGGCGACAGCCCCCCAGAGACCCAGTACTTC
TRBV5-1	-	TRBJ2-1	-	CASSFRASYNEQFF	TGCGCCAGCAGCTTCCGGGCCTCCTACAATGAGCAGTTCTTC
TRBV5-6	TRBD2	TRBJ2-7	-	CASRRGVGYEQYF	TGTGCCAGCAGGCGGGGGGTAGGCTACGAGCAGTACTTC